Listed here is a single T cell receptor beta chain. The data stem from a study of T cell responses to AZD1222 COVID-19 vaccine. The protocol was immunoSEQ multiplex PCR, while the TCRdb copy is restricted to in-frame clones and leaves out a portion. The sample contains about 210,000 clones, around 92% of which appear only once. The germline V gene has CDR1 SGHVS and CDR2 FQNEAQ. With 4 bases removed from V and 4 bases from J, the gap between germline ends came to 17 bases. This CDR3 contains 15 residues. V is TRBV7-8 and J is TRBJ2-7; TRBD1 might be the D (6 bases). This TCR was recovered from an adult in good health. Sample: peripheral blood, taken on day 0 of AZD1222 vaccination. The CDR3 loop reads CASSSRGTGTYEQYF. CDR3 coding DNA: TGTGCCAGCAGCTCCCGCGGAACAGGGACATACGAGCAGTACTTC.